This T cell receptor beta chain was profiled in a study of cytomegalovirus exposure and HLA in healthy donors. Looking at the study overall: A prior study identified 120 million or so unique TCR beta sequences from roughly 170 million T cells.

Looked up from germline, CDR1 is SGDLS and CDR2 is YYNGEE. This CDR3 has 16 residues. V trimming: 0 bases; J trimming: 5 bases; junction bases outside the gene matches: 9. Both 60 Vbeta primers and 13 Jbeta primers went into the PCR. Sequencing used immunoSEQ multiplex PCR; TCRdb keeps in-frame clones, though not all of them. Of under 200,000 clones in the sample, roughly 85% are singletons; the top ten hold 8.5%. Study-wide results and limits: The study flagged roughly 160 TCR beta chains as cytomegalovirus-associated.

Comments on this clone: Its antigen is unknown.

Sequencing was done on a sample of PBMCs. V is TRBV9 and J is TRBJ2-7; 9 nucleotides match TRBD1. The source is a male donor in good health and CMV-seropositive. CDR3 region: CASSVGRDRASHEQYF. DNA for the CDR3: TGTGCCAGCAGCGTAGGTCGGGACAGGGCGTCCCACGAGCAGTACTTC.